This T cell receptor (beta chain) was profiled in a study of blood T cell repertoires in COVID-19 (TCRdb year 2020). With respect to the entire study: Samples from collaborators originated in the United States, Italy and Spain and spanned both the acute and convalescent phases of COVID-19. The samples were drawn from the first 160 participants of the ongoing ImmuneRACE study and from roughly 1,300 subjects provided by 6 global collaborators. A freely available public database, intended as a resource for researchers studying the immune response to SARS-CoV-2, is where the repertoires were released. The material from the prospective study consisted of cDNA or gDNA derived from T cells, B-cell-depleted T cells, or PBMCs. Sample metadata almost always included a de-identified subject ID, COVID-19 status, age in years and sex. The dataset comprised deeply sampled blood TCRbeta repertoires from subjects exposed to, actively infected with, or recovered from COVID-19. Where available, HLA class I and class II types were taken from metadata supplied by the sample provider and were not determined by assay-based typing.

What the authors observed across the whole study: Clinical and demographic metadata were provided uncurated, with the amount varying by source and participant.

V is clipped by 3 bases and J by 4 bases, and the sequence between their germline boundaries is 19 bases long. The CDR3, from cysteine to phenylalanine, totals 17 residues. The only DNA kept is the CDR3, 51 bases in frame from the first base. CDR1 and CDR2 were assigned from the germline V gene (reference sequence) as LNHDA and SQIVND. This clone was seen a single time. Its antigen has not been determined. Base qualities were left out, and no much larger clone turns up one base away. A second Seattle source provided samples from volunteer blood donors who had recovered from COVID-19. Collaborating institutions collected whole blood in K2EDTA tubes following their own protocols. For TCRbeta analysis, collaborators shipped samples in one of three forms: frozen whole blood, isolated PBMCs, or DNA extracted from either of those sample types. TCRbeta CDR3 regions were amplified from genomic DNA by means of the immunoSEQ Assay, a bias-controlled multiplex PCR. In the paper's pipeline: Within the assay, amplification of reference gene primers was used to estimate how many nucleated cells each sample contained. Sequence reads were collapsed and filtered to measure the absolute abundance of every unique TCRbeta CDR3 rearrangement. For each sample, productive Simpson clonality was calculated as the square root of Simpson's diversity index over productive rearrangements. Imported from immuneACCESS, the table was reduced by TCRdb to in-frame sequences with V and J called. These copies leave out some clones; in studies compared against another copy, an unresolved V gene accounts for under half, and the cause of the remainder is not known. The D gene and trimming were derived from the DNA, and the V and J assignments and clone size from that table. The sample records around 260,000 clones, around four fifths of which are singletons. The top ten constitute around 10% of the sample.

Material for sequencing was peripheral blood. Recombination connected TRBV19 to TRBJ2-1, and the D gene may be TRBD2, 7 bases matching. The sequence derives from a woman between 45 and 60 years old who had recovered from COVID-19. The CDR3 corresponds to CASSMPLMGGAYNEQFF. The DNA is as follows: TGTGCCAGTAGTATGCCCCTTATGGGGGGGGCATACAATGAGCAGTTCTTC.